This T cell receptor (beta chain) stems from a study of response to subunit inactivated influenza vaccine. There are a few counts of this clonotype. Trimming took 5 bases from V and 5 from J, leaving 19 bases between them. Germline V CDR1 and CDR2: LNHDA, SQIVND (reference sequence). The length of the CDR3 is 16 residues. TCRdb re-called the RT-PCR reads through MiXCR, storing one row per CDR3 protein. The table records 530,000 or so distinct CDR3 sequences, around 15% of them present only once. This receptor was taken from a man in his forties or fifties who received an inactivated influenza vaccine. This chain connects TRBV19 to TRBJ1-5; tentatively, D is TRBD1 (6 bases). The sequences come from PBMCs from blood, collected 11 to 12 days after vaccination. CDR3 bases: TGTGCCAGTAGTGTTCTTACACAGGGAATCGATCAGCCCCAGCATTTT. This sequence encodes CASSVLTQGIDQPQHF.